Listed here are 6 T cell receptor beta chains from one sample, sequenced in a study of blood T cell repertoires in COVID-19. Data came from immunoSEQ multiplex PCR; TCRdb stores just in-frame clones and leaves some out. The sample lists approximately 320,000 clones, roughly 87% occurring once. Sequencing input: PBMCs or T cells enriched from blood (not recorded which). All receptors come from a woman younger than 30 who had recovered from COVID-19.

The genes are TRBV9 and TRBJ2-2, with a possible D match to TRBD1 (6 bases). Germline V lookup: CDR1 SGDLS, CDR2 YYNGEE. Trimming removed 5 bases at V and 6 bases at J, with 14 bases between. The CDR3 contains 14 residues. In nucleotides, the CDR3 is TGTGCCAGCAGACCGGGACAATCTCCCGGGGAGCTGTTTTTT. Encoded protein: CASRPGQSPGELFF. Drawing the rest from reference TRBV9 and TRBJ2-2, the complete variable domain is DSGVTQTPKHLITATGQRVTLRCSPRSGDLSVYWYQQSLDQGLQFLIQYYNGEERAKGNILERFSAQQFPDLHSELNLSSLELGDSALYFCASRPGQSPGELFFGEGSRLTVL.

In DNA form, the CDR3 reads TGTGCCAGCAGTTATGCCGGCGAGCAGTACTTC. Translating gives CASSYAGEQYF. The rearrangement links TRBV6-6 to TRBJ2-7, with D unresolved. This CDR3 has 11 amino acids. In germline, CDR1 is MNHNY, CDR2 SVGAGI (reference sequence). The ends were cut back, 3 bases at V and 6 bases at J, with 6 bases in the middle.

The chain carries TRBV6-2 or TRBV6-3 and TRBJ2-4; 7 bases agree with TRBD1. The CDR3 runs to 16 residues. V dropped 5 bases and J dropped 4; count of bases not matched to a gene: 11. From germline, CDR1 is MNHEY and CDR2 SVGEGT. CDR3 region: CASSLPGQITKNIQYF. The DNA of the CDR3 is TGTGCCAGCAGTCTCCCGGGACAGATAACGAAAAACATTCAGTACTTC.

Comments on this clone: The same CDR3 arises from other DNA sequences in this sample as well. The chain is built from TRBV24-1 and TRBJ1-3, with 7 positions matching TRBD1. The J segment lost 0 bases and the V segment lost 3 bases, leaving 1 base of the junction unmatched. CDR1 and CDR2 (germline): KGHDR, SFDVKD. The CDR3 has 15 residues. CDR3 in DNA: TGTGCCACCAGTGATCCAGGGGGCTCTGGAAACACCATATATTTT. Residues: CATSDPGGSGNTIYF.

The chain carries TRBV19 and TRBJ1-3; 7 bases fit TRBD1. CDR3 size: 15 residues. V was clipped by 5 bases and J by 0 bases; unmatched bases: 4. Germline V lookup: CDR1 LNHDA, CDR2 SQIVND (reference sequence). The CDR3 region has the DNA TGTGCCAGTAGTGTGGGACAGATCTCTGGAAACACCATATATTTT. Protein product: CASSVGQISGNTIYF.

The genes are TRBV29-1 and TRBJ2-1; a weak D match, TRBD1 (5 bases). CDR1 and CDR2 (germline): SQVTM, ANQGSEA. The CDR3 contains 16 residues. Trimming took off 4 bases at V and 0 bases at J, with 16 bases between the two ends. The CDR3 nucleotides are TGCAGCGTTGGTCATAGAACAGGCTACTCCTACAATGAGCAGTTCTTC. Translation gives CSVGHRTGYSYNEQFF.